This T cell receptor (beta chain) was sequenced for a study of glioma-infiltrating T cells. The iRepertoire nested amplicon-rescue multiplex PCR amplified TCR alpha and beta CDR3s from RNA. Tissue mRNA or PBMC total RNA, about 85-400 ng, went into one-step reverse transcription and amplification. TCRdb re-analysed the multiplex PCR reads in MiXCR, keeping a single row per CDR3 protein. Of 150,000 to 200,000 distinct CDR3 sequences in the sample, 32% were seen once. Overall study findings and caveats: Tissue-blood divergence was below expectation in non-neoplastic patients, above in gliomas.

A note on this clonotype: Its specificity is unknown.

The CDR3 spans 17 residues. Germline V CDR1 and CDR2: MNHEY, SMNVEV (reference sequence). Trimming left V 6 bases short and J 4 bases short, with 23 bases between. Sequenced: glioma tissue, nonneoplastic brain tissue, or PBMCs (not recorded which). This TCR was sampled from a human donor with low-grade glioma or glioblastoma, undergoing nonglioma brain surgery, or in good health (not recorded which). The chain combines TRBV27 with TRBJ2-3; D may be TRBD1 (6 bases). CDR3 in amino acids: CASRPRRDKGPPDTQYF. The CDR3 coding sequence is TGTGCCAGCAGACCGAGAAGGGACAAAGGGCCTCCAGATACGCAGTATTTT.